This TCR beta chain was found in a study of PD-1 blockade in classical Hodgkin lymphoma. Study conclusions and caveats: Baseline diversity resembling that of newly diagnosed patients was seen in complete responders. Patients starting nivolumab less than 1 year after ASCT had lower diversity and were excluded from later analyses.

Brentuximab vedotin exposure varied among the patients, all of whom had relapsed after autologous stem cell transplantation. The patients, who had relapsed/refractory classical Hodgkin lymphoma, achieved best responses of complete response, partial response or progressive disease. The CDR3 has 14 amino acids. From germline, CDR1 is MNHEY and CDR2 SMNVEV (reference sequence). Trimming stripped 2 bases from V and 7 bases from J, with 14 bases between. Method: immunoSEQ multiplex PCR; TCRdb's copy keeps in-frame clones and lacks some. The table has 8,500 to 14,000 clones, 82% seen once; the top ten hold roughly 6%. Regarding this clone: Its antigen is still unknown.

This TCR derives from a human donor with classical Hodgkin lymphoma. The specimen comprised peripheral blood mononuclear cells (PBMCs), sampled before the second cycle of nivolumab. The J gene is TRBJ1-2, the V gene TRBV27; the D is unclear. The CDR3 reads CASSLMRMGGGYTF. The CDR3 coding sequence is TGTGCCAGCAGTTTAATGAGGATGGGCGGTGGCTACACCTTC.